This TCR beta chain derives from a study of T-cell memory formation after mild COVID-19. About the study: Among the donors, TCR clusters were largely specific to each donor.

About this clonotype itself: The antigen is undetermined.

General study findings and limits: Memory cells collected pre-infection included some clones that later responded, suggesting cross-reactive memory joined.

MiXCR, applied by TCRdb to the 5' RACE reads, yields one record per CDR3 protein. The data show 260,000 or so distinct CDR3 sequences, over 15% seen once. Sequencing was performed on PBMCs or a T cell subset sorted from them (not recorded which). This TCR was sampled from a man aged 18 to 30 who had mild COVID-19 (a few samples of this study predate the infection). Cell type and time point are not known.

The CDR3 nucleotides read TGTGCCAGCAGCCCAGGGTCCTCAAATTTGGCCCTCCACTTT. It encodes CASSPGSSNLALHF. The gene calls are TRBV28 and TRBJ1-6; possibly TRBD1 for D (5 bases). The CDR3 runs to 14 residues. The germline CDR1 and CDR2 sequences are MDHEN and SYDVKM. The V end lost 6 bases, the J end lost 14 bases, and 20 bases lay between the germline ends.